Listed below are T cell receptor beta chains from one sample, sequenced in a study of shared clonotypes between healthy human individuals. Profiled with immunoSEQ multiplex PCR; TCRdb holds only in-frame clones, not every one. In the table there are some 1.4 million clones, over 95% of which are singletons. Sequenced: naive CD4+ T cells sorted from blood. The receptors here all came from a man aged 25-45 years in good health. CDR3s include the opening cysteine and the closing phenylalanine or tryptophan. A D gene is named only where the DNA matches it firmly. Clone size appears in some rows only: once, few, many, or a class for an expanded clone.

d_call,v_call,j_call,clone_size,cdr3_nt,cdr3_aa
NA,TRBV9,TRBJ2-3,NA,TGTGCCAGCAGCGTAGCTTCCAGGGATACGCAGTATTTT,CASSVASRDTQYF
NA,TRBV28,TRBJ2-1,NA,TGTGCCAGCAGTTTTTTATTGATTTACAATGAGCAGTTCTTC,CASSFLLIYNEQFF
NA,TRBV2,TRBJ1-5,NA,TGTGCCAGCAGTGAAAATCCAGGAAGCAATCAGCCCCAGCATTTT,CASSENPGSNQPQHF
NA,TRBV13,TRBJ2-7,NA,TGTGCCAGCAGCCCGCGACCGATCTCCTACGAGCAGTACTTC,CASSPRPISYEQYF
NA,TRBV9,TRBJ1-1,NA,TGTGCCAGCAGCCCGACCGGGAACACTGAAGCTTTCTTT,CASSPTGNTEAFF
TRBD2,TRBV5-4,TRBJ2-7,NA,TGTGCCAGCAGCTTGGTTCTAGCGGGCACCTACGAGCAGTACTTC,CASSLVLAGTYEQYF
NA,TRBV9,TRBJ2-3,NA,TGTGCCAGCAGCGTAGCTTCGCGCCCTAGCACAGATACGCAGTATTTT,CASSVASRPSTDTQYF
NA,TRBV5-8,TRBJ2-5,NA,TGTGCCAGCAGCCGACAGCGGTACCAAGAGACCCAGTACTTC,CASSRQRYQETQYF
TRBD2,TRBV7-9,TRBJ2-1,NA,TGTGCCAGCAGCTTAGCTAGGGCAGCGGGAGGGTTTCGGGAGCAGTTCTTC,CASSLARAAGGFREQFF
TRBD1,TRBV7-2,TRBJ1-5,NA,TGTGCCAGCAGCTATCAACAGGGGCTGCCCCAGCATTTT,CASSYQQGLPQHF
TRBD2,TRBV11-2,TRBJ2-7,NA,TGTGCCAGCAGCTTATCAGGAGCGGGAGGAAATTCCTACGAGCAGTACTTC,CASSLSGAGGNSYEQYF
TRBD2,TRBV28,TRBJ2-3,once,TGTGCCAGCAGACTGGGACTAGCAAGAAGCGATACGCAGTATTTT,CASRLGLARSDTQYF
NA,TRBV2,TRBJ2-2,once,TGTGCCAGCAGTACAGGGTTTACCGGGGAGCTGTTTTTT,CASSTGFTGELFF
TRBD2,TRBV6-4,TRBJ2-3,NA,TGTGCCAGCCAACTAGCGGGCACAGATACGCAGTATTTT,CASQLAGTDTQYF
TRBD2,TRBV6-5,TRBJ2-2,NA,TGTGCCAGCAGTTACGGGGGTACAGCGGGAGGCGGGAAGCTGTTTTTT,CASSYGGTAGGGKLFF
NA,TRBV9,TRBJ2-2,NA,TGTGCCAGCAGCCGCGAGGGTTACACCGGGGAGCTGTTTTTT,CASSREGYTGELFF
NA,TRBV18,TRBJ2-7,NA,TGTGCCAGCTCAAGGATCGGAAACGAGCAGTACTTC,CASSRIGNEQYF
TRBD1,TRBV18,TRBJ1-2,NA,TGTGCCAGCTCACCCCTGGACAGGAACTATGGCTACACCTTC,CASSPLDRNYGYTF
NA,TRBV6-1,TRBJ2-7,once,TGTGCCAGCAGTGAAGGGCAGGGAAACTACGAGCAGTACTTC,CASSEGQGNYEQYF
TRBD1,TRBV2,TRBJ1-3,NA,TGTGCCAGCAGTGGGGACAGGGGGACCTACACCATATATTTT,CASSGDRGTYTIYF
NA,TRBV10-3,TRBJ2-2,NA,TGTGCCATCAGCCCCGGGACAAGAGGTACCGGGGAGCTGTTTTTT,CAISPGTRGTGELFF
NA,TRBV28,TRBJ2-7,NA,TGTGCCAGCAGTTCCCTACCCCGTTACGAGCAGTACTTC,CASSSLPRYEQYF
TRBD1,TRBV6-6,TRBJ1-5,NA,TGTGCCAGCAGCGGACAGGGGGTAAGCAATCAGCCCCAGCATTTT,CASSGQGVSNQPQHF
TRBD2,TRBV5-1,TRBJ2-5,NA,TGCGCCAGCAGCTGGACTAGCGGGAGTACGGGAGAGACCCAGTACTTC,CASSWTSGSTGETQYF
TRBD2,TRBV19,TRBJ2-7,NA,TGTGCCAGTAGCCCACAAACATTTGCTAGCGGGAGCCACGAGCAGTACTTC,CASSPQTFASGSHEQYF
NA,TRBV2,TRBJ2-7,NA,TGTGCCAGCAGGGGGAACGAGCAGTACTTC,CASRGNEQYF
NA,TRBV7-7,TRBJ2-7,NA,TGTGCCAGCAGCTTAGCGGACTCAGGCTACGAGCAGTACTTC,CASSLADSGYEQYF